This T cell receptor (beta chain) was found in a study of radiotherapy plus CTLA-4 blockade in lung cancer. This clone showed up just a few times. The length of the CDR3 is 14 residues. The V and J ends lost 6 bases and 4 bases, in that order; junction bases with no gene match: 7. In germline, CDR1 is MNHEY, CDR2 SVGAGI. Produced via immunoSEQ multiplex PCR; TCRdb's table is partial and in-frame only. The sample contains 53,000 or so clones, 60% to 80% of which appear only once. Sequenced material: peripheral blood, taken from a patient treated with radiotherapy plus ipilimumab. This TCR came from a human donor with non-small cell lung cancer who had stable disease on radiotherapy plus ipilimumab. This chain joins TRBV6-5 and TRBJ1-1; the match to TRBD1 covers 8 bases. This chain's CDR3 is CASRSGGRVTEAFF. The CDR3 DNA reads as TGTGCCAGCAGATCAGGGGGCAGAGTCACTGAAGCTTTCTTT.